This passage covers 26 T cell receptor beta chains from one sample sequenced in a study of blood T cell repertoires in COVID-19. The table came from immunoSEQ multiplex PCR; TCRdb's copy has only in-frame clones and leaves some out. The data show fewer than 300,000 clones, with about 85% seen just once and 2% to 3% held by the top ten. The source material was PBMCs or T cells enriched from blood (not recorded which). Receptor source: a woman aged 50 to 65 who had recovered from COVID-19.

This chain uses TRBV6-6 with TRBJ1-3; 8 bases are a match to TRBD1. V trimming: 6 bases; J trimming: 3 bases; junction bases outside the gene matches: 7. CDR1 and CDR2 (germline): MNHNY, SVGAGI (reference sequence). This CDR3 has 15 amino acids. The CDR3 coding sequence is TGTGCCAGCAGCACAACAGGGGGTGATGGAAACACCATATATTTT. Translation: CASSTTGGDGNTIYF.

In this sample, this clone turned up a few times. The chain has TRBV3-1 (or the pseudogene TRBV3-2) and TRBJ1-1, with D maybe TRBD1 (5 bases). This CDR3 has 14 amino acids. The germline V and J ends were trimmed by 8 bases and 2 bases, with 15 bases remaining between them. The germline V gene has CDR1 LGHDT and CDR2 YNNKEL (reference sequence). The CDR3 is CASRHLQANTEAFF. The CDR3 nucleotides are TGTGCCAGCCGACACTTACAGGCTAACACTGAAGCTTTCTTT.

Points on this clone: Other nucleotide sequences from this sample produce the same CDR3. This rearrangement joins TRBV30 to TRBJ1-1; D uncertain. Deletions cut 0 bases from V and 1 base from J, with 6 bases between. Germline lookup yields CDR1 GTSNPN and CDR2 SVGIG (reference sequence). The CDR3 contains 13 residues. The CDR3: CAWSVRRNTEAFF. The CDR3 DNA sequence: TGTGCCTGGAGTGTTCGGAGGAACACTGAAGCTTTCTTT.

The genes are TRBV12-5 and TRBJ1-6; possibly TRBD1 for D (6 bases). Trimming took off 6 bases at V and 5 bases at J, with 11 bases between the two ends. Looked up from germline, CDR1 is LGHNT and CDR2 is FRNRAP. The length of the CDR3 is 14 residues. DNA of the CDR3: TGTGCTAGTGGACCGGGACATAATAATTCACCCCTCCACTTT. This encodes CASGPGHNNSPLHF.

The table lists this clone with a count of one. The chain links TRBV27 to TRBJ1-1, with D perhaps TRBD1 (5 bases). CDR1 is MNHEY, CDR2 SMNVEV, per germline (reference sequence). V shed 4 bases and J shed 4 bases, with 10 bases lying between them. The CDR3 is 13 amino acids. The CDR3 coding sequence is TGTGCCAGCAGTTCAGGGTTGGGCACTGAAGCTTTCTTT. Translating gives CASSSGLGTEAFF.

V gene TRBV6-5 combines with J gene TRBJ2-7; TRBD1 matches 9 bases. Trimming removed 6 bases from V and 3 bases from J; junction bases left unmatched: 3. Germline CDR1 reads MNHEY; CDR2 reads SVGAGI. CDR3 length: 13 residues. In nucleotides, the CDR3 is TGTGCCAGCAGAGGACAGGGGATCTACGAGCAGTACTTC. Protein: CASRGQGIYEQYF.

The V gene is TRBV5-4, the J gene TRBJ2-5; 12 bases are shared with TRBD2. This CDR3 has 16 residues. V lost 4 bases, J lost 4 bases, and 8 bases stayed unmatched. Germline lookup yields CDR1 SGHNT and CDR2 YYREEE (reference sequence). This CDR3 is CASSIRTSGNGETQYF. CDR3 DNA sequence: TGTGCCAGCAGCATTCGGACTAGCGGGAACGGAGAGACCCAGTACTTC.

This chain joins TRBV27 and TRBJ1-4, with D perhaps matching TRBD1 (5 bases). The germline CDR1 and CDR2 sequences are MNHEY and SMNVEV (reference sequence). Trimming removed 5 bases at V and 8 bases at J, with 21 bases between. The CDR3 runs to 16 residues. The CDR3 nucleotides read TGTGCCAGCAGTCCCTTAGGAATCAGGGTAGGGGAAAAACTGTTTTTT. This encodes CASSPLGIRVGEKLFF.

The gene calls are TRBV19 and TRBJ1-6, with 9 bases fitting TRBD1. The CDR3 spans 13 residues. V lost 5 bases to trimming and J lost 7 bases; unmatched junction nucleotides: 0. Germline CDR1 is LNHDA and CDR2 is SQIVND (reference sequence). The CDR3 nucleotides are TGTGCCAGTAGTGACAGGGGGAATTCACCCCTCCACTTT. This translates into CASSDRGNSPLHF.

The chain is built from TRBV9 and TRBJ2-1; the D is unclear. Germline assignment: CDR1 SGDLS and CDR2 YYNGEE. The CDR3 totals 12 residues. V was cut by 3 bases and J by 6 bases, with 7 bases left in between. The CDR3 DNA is TGTGCCAGCAGCGCTGTAGCCAATGAGCAGTTCTTC. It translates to CASSAVANEQFF.

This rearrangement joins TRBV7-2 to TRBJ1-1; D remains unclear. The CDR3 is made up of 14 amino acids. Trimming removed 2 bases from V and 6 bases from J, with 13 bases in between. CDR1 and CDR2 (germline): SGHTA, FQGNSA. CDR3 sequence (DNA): TGTGCCAGCAGCTTAACGTGGCAGAAACCTGAAGCTTTCTTT. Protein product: CASSLTWQKPEAFF.

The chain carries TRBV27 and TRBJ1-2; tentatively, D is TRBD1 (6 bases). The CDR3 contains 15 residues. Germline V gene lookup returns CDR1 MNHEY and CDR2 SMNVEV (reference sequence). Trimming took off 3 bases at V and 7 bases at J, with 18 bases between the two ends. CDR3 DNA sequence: TGTGCCAGCAGTTTCCGAGGGACACCGGGAGGTGGCTACACCTTC. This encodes CASSFRGTPGGGYTF.

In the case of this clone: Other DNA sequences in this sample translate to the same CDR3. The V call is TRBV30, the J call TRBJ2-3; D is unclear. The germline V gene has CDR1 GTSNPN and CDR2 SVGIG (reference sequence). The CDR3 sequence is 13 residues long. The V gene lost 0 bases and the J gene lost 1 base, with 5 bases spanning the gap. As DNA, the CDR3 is TGTGCCTGGAGTGTAGCCGGCACAGATACGCAGTATTTT. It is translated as CAWSVAGTDTQYF.

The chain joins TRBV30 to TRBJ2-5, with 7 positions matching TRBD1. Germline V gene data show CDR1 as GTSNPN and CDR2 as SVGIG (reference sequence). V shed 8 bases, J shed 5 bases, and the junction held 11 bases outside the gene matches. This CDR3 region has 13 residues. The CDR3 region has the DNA TGTGCCGAGCAATACAGGGGCCGGGAGACCCAGTACTTC. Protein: CAEQYRGRETQYF.

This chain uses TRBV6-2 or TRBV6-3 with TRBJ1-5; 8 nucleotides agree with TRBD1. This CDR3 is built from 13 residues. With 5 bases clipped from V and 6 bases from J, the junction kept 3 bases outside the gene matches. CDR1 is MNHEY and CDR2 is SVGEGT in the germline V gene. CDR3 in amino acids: CASSQGAGQPQHF. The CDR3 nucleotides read TGTGCCAGCAGTCAGGGGGCGGGTCAGCCCCAGCATTTT.

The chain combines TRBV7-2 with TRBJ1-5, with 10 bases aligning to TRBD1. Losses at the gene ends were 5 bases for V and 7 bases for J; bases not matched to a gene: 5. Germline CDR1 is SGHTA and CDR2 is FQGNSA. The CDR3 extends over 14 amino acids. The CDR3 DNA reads TGTGCCAGCAGCCGGGACAGGGGAGAACAGCCCCAGCATTTT. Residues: CASSRDRGEQPQHF.

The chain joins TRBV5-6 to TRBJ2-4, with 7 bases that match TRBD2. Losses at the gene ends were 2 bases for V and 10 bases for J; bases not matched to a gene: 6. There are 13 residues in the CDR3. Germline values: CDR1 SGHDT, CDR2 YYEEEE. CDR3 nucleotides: TGTGCCAGCAGCTTAGACCTCGGGGGGATTCAGTACTTC. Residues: CASSLDLGGIQYF.

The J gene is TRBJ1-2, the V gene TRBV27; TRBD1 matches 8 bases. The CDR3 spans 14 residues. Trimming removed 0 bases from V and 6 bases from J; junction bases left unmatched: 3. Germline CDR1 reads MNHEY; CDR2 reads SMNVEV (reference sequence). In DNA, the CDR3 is TGTGCCAGCAGTTTATCGGACAGGGTGAATGGCTACACCTTC. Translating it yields CASSLSDRVNGYTF.

CDR3 DNA: TGTGCCAGCAGCTTTGTAGCAAATGAGCAGTTCTTC. Protein sequence: CASSFVANEQFF. The chain recombines TRBV7-2 with TRBJ2-1; D call uncertain. In germline, CDR1 is SGHTA, CDR2 FQGNSA. V lost 3 bases, J lost 7 bases, and 7 bases lay in between. The length of the CDR3 is 12 residues.

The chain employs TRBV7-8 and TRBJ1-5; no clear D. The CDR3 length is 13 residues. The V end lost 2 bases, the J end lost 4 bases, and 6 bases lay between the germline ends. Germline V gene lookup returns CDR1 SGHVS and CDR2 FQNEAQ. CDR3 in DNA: TGTGCCAGCAGCTTATCAATGAATCAGCCCCAGCATTTT. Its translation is CASSLSMNQPQHF. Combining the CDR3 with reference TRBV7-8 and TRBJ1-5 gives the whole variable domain GAGVSQSPRYKVAKRGQDVALRCDPISGHVSLFWYQQALGQGPEFLTYFQNEAQLDKSGLPSDRFFAERPEGSVSTLKIQRTQQEDSAVYLCASSLSMNQPQHFGDGTRLSIL.

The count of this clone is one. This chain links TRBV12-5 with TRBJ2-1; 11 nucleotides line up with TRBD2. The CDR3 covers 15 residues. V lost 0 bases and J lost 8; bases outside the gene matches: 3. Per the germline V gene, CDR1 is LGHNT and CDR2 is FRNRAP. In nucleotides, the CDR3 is TGTGCTAGTGGTTTGGTACTAGCGGGAGAGTATGAGCAGTTCTTC. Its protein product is CASGLVLAGEYEQFF.

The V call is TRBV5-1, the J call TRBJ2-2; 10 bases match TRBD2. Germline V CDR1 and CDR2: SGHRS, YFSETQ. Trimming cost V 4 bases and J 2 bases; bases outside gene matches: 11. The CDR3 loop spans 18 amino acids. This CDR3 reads CASSPVDSGGLNTGELFF. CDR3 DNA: TGCGCCAGCAGCCCGGTGGATAGCGGGGGGCTCAACACCGGGGAGCTGTTTTTT.

The CDR3, as DNA: TGTGCCAGCACCCCCCGGAGCGGTCTTTCCTACAATGAGCAGTTCTTC. This translates into CASTPRSGLSYNEQFF. This chain uses TRBV7-9 with TRBJ2-1; D is possibly TRBD2 (5 bases). CDR3 length equals 16 residues. Germline CDR1 reads SEHNR; CDR2 reads FQNEAQ (reference sequence). V lost 7 bases, J lost 1 base, and 17 bases lay in between.

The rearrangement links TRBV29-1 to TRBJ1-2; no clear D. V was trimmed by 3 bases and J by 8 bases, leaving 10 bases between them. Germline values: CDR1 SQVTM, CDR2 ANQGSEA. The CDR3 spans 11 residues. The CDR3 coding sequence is TGCAGCGTTGAGAGGTCATGGGGCTACACCTTC. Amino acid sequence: CSVERSWGYTF.

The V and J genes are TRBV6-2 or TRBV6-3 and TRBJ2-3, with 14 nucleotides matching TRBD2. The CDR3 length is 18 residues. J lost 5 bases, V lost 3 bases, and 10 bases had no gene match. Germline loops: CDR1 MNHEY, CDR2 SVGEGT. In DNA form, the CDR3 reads TGTGCCAGCAGTTATCGTGGGACTAGCGGGAGTCGGGGAGATACGCAGTATTTT. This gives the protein CASSYRGTSGSRGDTQYF.

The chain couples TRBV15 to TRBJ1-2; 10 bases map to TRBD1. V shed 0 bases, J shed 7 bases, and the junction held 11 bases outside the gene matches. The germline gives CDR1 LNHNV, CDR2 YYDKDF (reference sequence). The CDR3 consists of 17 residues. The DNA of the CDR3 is TGTGCCACCAGCAGAGAGGGAAGGGACAGGGGATTTCGTGGCTACACCTTC. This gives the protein CATSREGRDRGFRGYTF.